The sequence of this TCR beta chain was determined in a study of T cell repertoires in aging, cancer and after chemotherapy. Study information: Around 8.8 million TCR reads made up the full dataset.

Multiplex touch-down PCR with TRB-A/B primers amplified rearranged V-D-J TRB sequences. TCRdb re-called the multiplex PCR reads with MiXCR, one entry per CDR3 protein. The table shows more than 9,000 distinct CDR3 sequences, with over 30% occurring only once. Peripheral blood genomic DNA, not sorted cells or RNA, was the template. Sequenced input: blood. The clonotype comes from a human donor in good health.

CDR3 protein: CASSLQGQGAYEKLFF. The CDR3 nucleotides are TGTGCCAGCAGCCTCCAGGGACAGGGGGCATACGAAAAACTGTTTTTT. This chain joins TRBV11-3 and TRBJ1-4; 12 nucleotides line up with TRBD1. Trimming cost V 5 bases and J 8 bases; bases outside gene matches: 9. Germline CDR1 SGHNT, CDR2 YENEEA. The CDR3 extends over 16 amino acids.